The rows below give T cell receptor beta chains drawn from one sample of a study of blood T cells in healthy people across ages. In TCRdb, the 5' RACE reads were re-called with MiXCR into one record per CDR3 protein. The repertoire has 550,000 to 700,000 distinct CDR3 sequences, 27% of them found once; the top ten carry less than 20%. What was sequenced was blood. All receptors come from a woman aged 70 to 79 in good health. The CDR3 runs from the conserved cysteine through the conserved F or W. A D gene is named only where the DNA matches it firmly. Not every row has a clone size; where given, it reads once, few, many or a size class.

CDR3 length	J gene	V gene	D gene	clone size	CDR3 protein	CDR3 DNA
13	TRBJ2-1	TRBV9	NA	NA	CTSSVQGGNEQFF	TGTACCAGCAGCGTACAGGGAGGCAATGAGCAGTTCTTC
14	TRBJ1-1	TRBV7-9	NA	NA	CASSPSRGYTEAFF	TGTGCCAGCAGCCCCTCCCGGGGTTACACTGAAGCTTTCTTT
15	TRBJ2-1	TRBV6-6	TRBD2	NA	CASSYSSGGADEQFF	TGTGCCAGCAGTTACTCTAGCGGGGGGGCTGATGAGCAGTTCTTC
15	TRBJ1-1	TRBV7-9	NA	once	CATQRDVALNTEAFF	TGTGCCACCCAGCGGGACGTGGCCCTGAACACTGAAGCTTTCTTT
16	TRBJ1-1	TRBV7-2	TRBD1	few	CASSLRDRGLNTEAFF	TGTGCCAGCAGCTTAAGGGACAGGGGCTTGAACACTGAAGCTTTCTTT
14	TRBJ1-4	TRBV5-5	NA	few	CASSRDFSTEKLFF	TGTGCCAGCAGCCGGGACTTCAGCACGGAAAAACTGTTTTTT
16	TRBJ2-1	TRBV5-6	TRBD2	NA	CASSLSVTSGSYEQFF	TGTGCCAGCAGCTTGTCTGTGACTAGCGGGAGCTATGAGCAGTTCTTC
14	TRBJ1-1	TRBV7-3	NA	NA	CASSIVGGPDEAFF	TGTGCCAGCAGCATAGTGGGGGGGCCGGATGAAGCTTTCTTT
14	TRBJ1-5	TRBV19	TRBD1	few	CASSTRDRHQPQHF	TGTGCCAGTAGTACCCGGGACAGACATCAGCCCCAGCATTTT
18	TRBJ1-4	TRBV21-1	NA	NA	CASSKEREEGRGLEKLFF	TGTGCCAGCAGCAAAGAGAGGGAAGAGGGCAGGGGGCTTGAAAAACTGTTTTTT
12	TRBJ2-5	TRBV29-1	TRBD2	few	CSGGGNQETQYF	TGCAGCGGCGGGGGAAACCAAGAGACCCAGTACTTC
13	TRBJ2-5	TRBV19	NA	few	CASTTGSQETQYF	TGTGCCAGTACTACAGGGTCCCAAGAGACCCAGTACTTC
16	TRBJ2-3	TRBV9	NA	NA	CASSVAPRGATDTQYF	TGCGCCAGCAGCGTAGCCCCCAGGGGGGCAACAGATACGCAGTATTTT
14	TRBJ1-2	TRBV18	NA	few	CASSPSGDYYGYTF	TGTGCCAGCTCACCATCAGGGGATTACTATGGCTACACCTTC
14	TRBJ2-5	TRBV5-1	NA	NA	CASSLGGVEETQYF	TGCGCCAGCAGCTTGGGAGGGGTTGAAGAGACCCAGTACTTC
17	TRBJ2-2	TRBV24-1	TRBD2	NA	CATSDQGLAGPTGELFF	TGTGCCACCAGTGACCAGGGACTAGCGGGGCCCACCGGGGAGCTGTTTTTT
14	TRBJ1-2	TRBV27	NA	few	CASMPFPGNYGYTF	TGTGCCAGCATGCCCTTCCCGGGGAACTATGGCTACACCTTC
13	TRBJ2-5	TRBV5-1	NA	NA	CASSGGAQETQYF	TGCGCCAGCAGCGGCGGGGCCCAAGAGACCCAGTACTTC
12	TRBJ1-1	TRBV6-5	TRBD1	few	CASSRQGTLAFF	TGTGCCAGCAGCAGACAGGGTACTCTAGCTTTCTTT
15	TRBJ1-2	TRBV6-5	TRBD1	few	CASSRLRQGPGGYTF	TGTGCCAGCAGCCGATTACGACAGGGCCCAGGGGGCTACACCTTC
13	TRBJ2-5	TRBV10-2	NA	few	CASSATGSETQYF	TGCGCCAGCAGTGCTACAGGGTCGGAGACCCAGTACTTC
15	TRBJ1-4	TRBV25-1	TRBD1	many	CASSPTGATNEKLFF	TGTGCCAGCAGTCCCACAGGGGCAACTAATGAAAAACTGTTTTTT
14	TRBJ1-1	TRBV25-1	TRBD1	few	CASSEWKGANEAFF	TGTGCCAGCAGTGAATGGAAGGGGGCGAATGAAGCTTTCTTT
16	TRBJ1-4	TRBV21-1	NA	few	CASSLRTAWGEKKLLF	TGTGCCAGCAGCTTACGGACCGCGTGGGGAGAGAAAAAACTGCTTTTT
17	TRBJ1-2	TRBV7-2	TRBD1	few	CASSLALDRAANYGYTF	TGTGCCAGCAGCTTAGCCTTGGACAGGGCAGCCAACTATGGCTACACCTTC
13	TRBJ2-7	TRBV30	NA	NA	CAWSGLGTYGQYF	TGTGCCTGGAGTGGACTAGGCACCTACGGGCAGTACTTC
18	TRBJ1-4	TRBV4-2	NA	NA	CASSQGTEGSSTNEKLFF	TGTGCCAGCAGCCAAGGGACAGAAGGTTCTTCAACTAATGAAAAACTGTTTTTT
14	TRBJ1-1	TRBV2	TRBD1	few	CASSRDRGHDEAFF	TGTGCCAGCAGTCGGGACAGGGGGCACGATGAAGCTTTCTTT
15	TRBJ1-1	TRBV11-3	NA	NA	CASSLGAAQNTEAFF	TGTGCCAGCAGCTTAGGGGCGGCGCAGAACACTGAAGCTTTCTTT
12	TRBJ2-1	TRBV14	NA	NA	CASSQDSYEQFF	TGTGCCAGCAGCCAAGATAGTTATGAGCAGTTCTTC
18	TRBJ2-7	TRBV6-1	TRBD1	NA	CASSKGQGSGGRSYEQYF	TGTGCCAGCAGTAAGGGACAGGGATCAGGCGGCAGGTCCTACGAGCAGTACTTC
15	TRBJ2-1	TRBV24-1	TRBD1	NA	CATSRGSGGSNEQFF	TGTGCCACCTCGAGGGGGTCAGGGGGATCCAATGAGCAGTTCTTC
12	TRBJ2-3	TRBV29-1	NA	NA	CSVERQSVTQYF	TGCAGCGTCGAACGACAGTCGGTGACGCAGTATTTT
21	TRBJ2-1	TRBV12-3/TRBV12-4	TRBD2	NA	CASSLWRSSGGTLNSYNEQFF	TGTGCCAGCAGTTTGTGGAGGAGTAGCGGGGGGACCCTTAACTCCTACAATGAGCAGTTCTTC
16	TRBJ2-3	TRBV7-9	NA	NA	CASSFNRFEIADTQYF	TGTGCCAGCAGCTTCAACAGGTTTGAAATAGCAGATACGCAGTATTTT